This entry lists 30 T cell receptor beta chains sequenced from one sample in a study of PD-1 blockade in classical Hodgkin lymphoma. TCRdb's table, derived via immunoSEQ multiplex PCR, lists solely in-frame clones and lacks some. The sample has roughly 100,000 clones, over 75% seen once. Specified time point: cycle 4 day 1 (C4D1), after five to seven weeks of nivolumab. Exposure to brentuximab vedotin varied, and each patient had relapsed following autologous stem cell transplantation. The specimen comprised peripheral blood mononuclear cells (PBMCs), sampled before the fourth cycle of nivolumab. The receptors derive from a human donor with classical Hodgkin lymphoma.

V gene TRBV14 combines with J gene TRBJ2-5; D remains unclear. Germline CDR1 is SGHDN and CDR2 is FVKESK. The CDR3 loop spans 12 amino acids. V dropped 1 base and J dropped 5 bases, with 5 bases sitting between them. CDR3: CASSQVQETQYF. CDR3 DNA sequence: TGTGCCAGCAGCCAAGTTCAGGAGACCCAGTACTTC. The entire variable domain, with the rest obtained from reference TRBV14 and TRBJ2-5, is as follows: EAGVTQFPSHSVIEKGQTVTLRCDPISGHDNLYWYRRVMGKEIKFLLHFVKESKQDESGMPNNRFLAERTGGTYSTLKVQPAELEDSGVYFCASSQVQETQYFGPGTRLLVL.

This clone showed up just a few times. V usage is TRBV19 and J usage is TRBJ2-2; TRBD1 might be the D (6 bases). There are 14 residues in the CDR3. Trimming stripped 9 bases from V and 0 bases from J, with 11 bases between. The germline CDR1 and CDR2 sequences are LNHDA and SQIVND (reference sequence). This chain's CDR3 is CASLDRPNTGELFF. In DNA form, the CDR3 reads TGTGCCAGCTTAGACAGGCCGAACACCGGGGAGCTGTTTTTT.

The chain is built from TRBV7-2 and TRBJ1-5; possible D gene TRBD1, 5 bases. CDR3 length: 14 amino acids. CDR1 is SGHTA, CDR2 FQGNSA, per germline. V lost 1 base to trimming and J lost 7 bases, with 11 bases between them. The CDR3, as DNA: TGTGCCAGCAGCTTAGTTCCTGGGGACCAGCCCCAGCATTTT. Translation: CASSLVPGDQPQHF.

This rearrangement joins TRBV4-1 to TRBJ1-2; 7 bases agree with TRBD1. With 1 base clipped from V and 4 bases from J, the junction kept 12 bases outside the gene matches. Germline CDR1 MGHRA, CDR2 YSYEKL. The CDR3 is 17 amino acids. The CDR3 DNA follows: TGCGCCAGCAGCCAAGTTCGGAGACAGGGAGTTATCTATGGCTACACCTTC. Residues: CASSQVRRQGVIYGYTF.

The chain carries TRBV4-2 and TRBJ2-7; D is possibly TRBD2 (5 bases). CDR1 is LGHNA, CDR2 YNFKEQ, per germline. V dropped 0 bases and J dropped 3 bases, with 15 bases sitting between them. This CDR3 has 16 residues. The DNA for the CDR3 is TGTGCCAGCAGCCAAGACTTCCCACCTGGACTCTACGAGCAGTACTTC. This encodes CASSQDFPPGLYEQYF.

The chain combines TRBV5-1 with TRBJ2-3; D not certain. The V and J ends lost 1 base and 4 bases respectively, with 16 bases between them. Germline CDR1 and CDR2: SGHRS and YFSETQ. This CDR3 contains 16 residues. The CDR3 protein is CASSLTQHPVADTQYF. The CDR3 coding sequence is TGCGCCAGCAGCTTGACCCAACATCCCGTGGCAGATACGCAGTATTTT.

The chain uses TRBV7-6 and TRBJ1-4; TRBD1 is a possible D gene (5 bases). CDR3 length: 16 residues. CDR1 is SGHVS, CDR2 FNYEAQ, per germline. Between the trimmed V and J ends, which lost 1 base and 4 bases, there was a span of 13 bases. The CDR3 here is CASSLGQGFGNEKLFF. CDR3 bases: TGTGCCAGCAGCTTAGGCCAGGGTTTCGGTAATGAAAAACTGTTTTTT.

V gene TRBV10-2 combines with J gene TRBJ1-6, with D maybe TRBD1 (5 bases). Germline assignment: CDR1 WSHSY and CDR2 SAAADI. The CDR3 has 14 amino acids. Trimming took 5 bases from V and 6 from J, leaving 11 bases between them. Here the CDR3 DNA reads TGCGCCAGCAGTTCTGACGGGGGTAATTCACCCCTCCACTTT. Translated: CASSSDGGNSPLHF.

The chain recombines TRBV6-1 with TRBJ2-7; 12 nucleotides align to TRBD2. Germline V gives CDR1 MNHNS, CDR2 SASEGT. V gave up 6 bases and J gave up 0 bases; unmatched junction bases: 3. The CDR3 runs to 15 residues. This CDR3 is CASRLAGGSSYEQYF. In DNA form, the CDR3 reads TGTGCCAGCAGGCTAGCGGGGGGGAGCTCCTACGAGCAGTACTTC.

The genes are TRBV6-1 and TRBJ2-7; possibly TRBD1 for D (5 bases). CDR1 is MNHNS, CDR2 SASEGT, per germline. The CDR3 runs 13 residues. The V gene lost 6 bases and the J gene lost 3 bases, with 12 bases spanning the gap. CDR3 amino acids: CASRGRVVYEQYF. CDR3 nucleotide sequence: TGTGCCAGCAGGGGCAGGGTTGTCTACGAGCAGTACTTC.

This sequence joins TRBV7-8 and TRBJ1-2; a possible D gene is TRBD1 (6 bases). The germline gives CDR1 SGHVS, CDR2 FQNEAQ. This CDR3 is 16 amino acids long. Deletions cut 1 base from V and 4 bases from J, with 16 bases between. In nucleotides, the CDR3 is TGTGCCAGCAGCTTAGAGTCGGGGGGCTTAAGCTATGGCTACACCTTC. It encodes CASSLESGGLSYGYTF.

The CDR3 protein is CASRPSQLPGETQYF. DNA for the CDR3: TGTGCCAGCAGACCCTCACAGCTGCCGGGGGAGACCCAGTACTTC. This sequence joins TRBV7-9 and TRBJ2-5, with D perhaps matching TRBD2 (5 bases). Germline CDR1 and CDR2: SEHNR and FQNEAQ (reference sequence). The CDR3 contains 15 residues. Trimming removed 6 bases from V and 5 bases from J, with 19 bases in between.

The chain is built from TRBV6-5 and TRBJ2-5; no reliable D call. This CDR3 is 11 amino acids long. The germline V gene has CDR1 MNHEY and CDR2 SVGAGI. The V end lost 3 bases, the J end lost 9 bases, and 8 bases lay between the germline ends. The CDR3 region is CASSYPGAQYF. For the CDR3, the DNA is TGTGCCAGCAGTTATCCTGGGGCCCAGTACTTC.

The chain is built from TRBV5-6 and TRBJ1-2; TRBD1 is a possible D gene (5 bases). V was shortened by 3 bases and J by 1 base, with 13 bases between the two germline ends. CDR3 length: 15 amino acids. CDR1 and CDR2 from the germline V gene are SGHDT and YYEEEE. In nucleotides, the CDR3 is TGTGCCAGCAGCTGGGGCCAGTGGAATAACTATGGCTACACCTTC. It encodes CASSWGQWNNYGYTF.

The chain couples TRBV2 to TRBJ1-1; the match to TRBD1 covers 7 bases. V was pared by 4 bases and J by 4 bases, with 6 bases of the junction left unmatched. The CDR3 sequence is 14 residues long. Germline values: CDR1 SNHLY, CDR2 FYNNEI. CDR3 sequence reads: CASSVDRVGTEAFF. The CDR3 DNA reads TGTGCCAGCAGTGTCGACAGGGTCGGCACTGAAGCTTTCTTT.

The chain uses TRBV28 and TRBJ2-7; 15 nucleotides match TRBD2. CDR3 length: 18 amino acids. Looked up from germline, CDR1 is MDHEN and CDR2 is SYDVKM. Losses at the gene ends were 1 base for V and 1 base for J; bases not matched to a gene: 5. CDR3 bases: TGTGCCAGCAGTTTATTTGGAGGACTAGCGGGAGGGTCCTACGAGCAGTACTTC. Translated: CASSLFGGLAGGSYEQYF.

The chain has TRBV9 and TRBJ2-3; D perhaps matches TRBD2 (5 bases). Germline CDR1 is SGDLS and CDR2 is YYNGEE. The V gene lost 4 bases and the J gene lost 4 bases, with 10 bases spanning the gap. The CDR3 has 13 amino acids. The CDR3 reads CASSPTEADTQYF. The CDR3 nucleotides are TGTGCCAGCAGCCCTACGGAGGCAGATACGCAGTATTTT.

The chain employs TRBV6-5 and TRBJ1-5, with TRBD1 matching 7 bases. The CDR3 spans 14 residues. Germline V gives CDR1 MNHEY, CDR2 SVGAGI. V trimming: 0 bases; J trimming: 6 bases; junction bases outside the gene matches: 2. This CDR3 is CASSYSAGGQPQHF. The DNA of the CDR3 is TGTGCCAGCAGTTACTCGGCAGGGGGTCAGCCCCAGCATTTT.

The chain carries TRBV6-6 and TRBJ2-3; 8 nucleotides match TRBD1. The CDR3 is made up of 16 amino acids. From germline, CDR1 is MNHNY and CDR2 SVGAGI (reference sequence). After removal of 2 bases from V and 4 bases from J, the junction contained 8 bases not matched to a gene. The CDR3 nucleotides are TGTGCCAGCAGTTACCAGACAGGGGCAATTTCAGATACGCAGTATTTT. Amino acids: CASSYQTGAISDTQYF.

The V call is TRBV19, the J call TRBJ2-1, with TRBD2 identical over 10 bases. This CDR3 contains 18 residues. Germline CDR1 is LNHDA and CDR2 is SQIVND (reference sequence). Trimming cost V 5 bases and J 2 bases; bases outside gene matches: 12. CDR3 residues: CASSPSSPLAGAYNEQFF. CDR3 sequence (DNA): TGTGCCAGTAGTCCAAGCTCCCCGCTAGCGGGAGCCTACAATGAGCAGTTCTTC.

CDR3 coding DNA: TGTGCCAGCTCACTGGGGGCCGACACCGGGGAGCTGTTTTTT. Translated: CASSLGADTGELFF. The genes are TRBV18 and TRBJ2-2; D perhaps matches TRBD1 (6 bases). The CDR3 extends over 14 amino acids. With 4 bases removed from V and 3 bases from J, the gap between germline ends came to 9 bases. The V gene's germline CDR1 is KGHSH and CDR2 LQKENI.

This CDR3 is CASSPGQGTPSYEQYF. In DNA form, the CDR3 reads TGTGCCAGCAGTCCGGGACAGGGAACTCCCTCCTACGAGCAGTACTTC. The chain is built from TRBV9 and TRBJ2-7, with 9 bases that match TRBD1. With 5 bases clipped from V and 0 bases from J, the junction kept 9 bases outside the gene matches. The germline V gene encodes CDR1 SGDLS and CDR2 YYNGEE. The CDR3 runs 16 residues.

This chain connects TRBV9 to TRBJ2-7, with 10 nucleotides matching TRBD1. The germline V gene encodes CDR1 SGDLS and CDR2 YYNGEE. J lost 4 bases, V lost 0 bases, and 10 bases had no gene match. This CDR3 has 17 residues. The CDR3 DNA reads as TGTGCCAGCAGCGTAGGACAGGGGGCAGGGCAGGTGTACGAGCAGTACTTC. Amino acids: CASSVGQGAGQVYEQYF.

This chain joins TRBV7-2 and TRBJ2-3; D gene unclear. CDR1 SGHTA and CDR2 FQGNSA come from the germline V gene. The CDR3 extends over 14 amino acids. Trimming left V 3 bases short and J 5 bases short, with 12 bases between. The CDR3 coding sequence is TGTGCCAGCAGCTTTTCCCAGAGAAGAGATACGCAGTATTTT. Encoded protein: CASSFSQRRDTQYF.

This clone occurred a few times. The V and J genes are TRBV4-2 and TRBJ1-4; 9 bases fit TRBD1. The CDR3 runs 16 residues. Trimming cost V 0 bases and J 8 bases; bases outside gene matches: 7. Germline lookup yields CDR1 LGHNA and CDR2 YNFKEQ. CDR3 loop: CASSQDRTGGREKLFF. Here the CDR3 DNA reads TGTGCCAGCAGCCAAGATCGTACAGGGGGCAGAGAAAAACTGTTTTTT.

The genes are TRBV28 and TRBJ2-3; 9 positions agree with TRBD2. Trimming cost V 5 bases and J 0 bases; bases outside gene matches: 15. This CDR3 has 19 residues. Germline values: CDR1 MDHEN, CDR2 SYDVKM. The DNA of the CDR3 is TGTGCCAGCAGTCCATCCGGTCTAGCGGGACGACGTAGCACAGATACGCAGTATTTT. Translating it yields CASSPSGLAGRRSTDTQYF.

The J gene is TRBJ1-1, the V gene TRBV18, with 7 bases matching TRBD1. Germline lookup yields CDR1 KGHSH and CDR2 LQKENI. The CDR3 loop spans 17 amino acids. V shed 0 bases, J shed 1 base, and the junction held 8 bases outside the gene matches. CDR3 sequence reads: CASSPPRQGFRNTEAFF. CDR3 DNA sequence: TGTGCCAGCTCACCACCAAGACAGGGTTTCAGGAACACTGAAGCTTTCTTT.

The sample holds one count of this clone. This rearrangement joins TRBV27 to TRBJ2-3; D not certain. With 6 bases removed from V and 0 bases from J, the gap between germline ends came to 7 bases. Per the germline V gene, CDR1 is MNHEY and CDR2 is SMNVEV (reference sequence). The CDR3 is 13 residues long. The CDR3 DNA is TGTGCCAGCAGGCATGGAAGCACAGATACGCAGTATTTT. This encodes CASRHGSTDTQYF.

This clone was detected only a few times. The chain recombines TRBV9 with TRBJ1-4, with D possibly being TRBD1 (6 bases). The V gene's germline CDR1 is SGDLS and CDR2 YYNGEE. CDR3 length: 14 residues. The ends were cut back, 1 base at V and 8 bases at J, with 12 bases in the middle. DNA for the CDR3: TGTGCCAGCAGCGTAACGGGGGCTGGAGAAAAACTGTTTTTT. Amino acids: CASSVTGAGEKLFF.

The CDR3 DNA sequence: TGTGCCAGCAGTATAAGTATTAGAACCTACGAGCAGTACTTC. This translates into CASSISIRTYEQYF. The genes are TRBV28 and TRBJ2-7, with D unclear. CDR3 size: 14 residues. The V gene's germline CDR1 is MDHEN and CDR2 SYDVKM. Trimming removed 5 bases at V and 2 bases at J, with 13 bases between.